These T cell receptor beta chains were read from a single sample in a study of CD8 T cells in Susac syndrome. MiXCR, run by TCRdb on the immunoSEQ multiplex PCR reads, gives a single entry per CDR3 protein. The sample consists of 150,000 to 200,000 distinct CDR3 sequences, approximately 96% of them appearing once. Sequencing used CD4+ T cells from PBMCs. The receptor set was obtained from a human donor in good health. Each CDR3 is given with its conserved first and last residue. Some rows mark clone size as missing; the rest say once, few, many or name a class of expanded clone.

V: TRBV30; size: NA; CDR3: CAGQGQSYTEAFF
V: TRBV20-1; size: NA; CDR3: CSARQLGAGEQYF
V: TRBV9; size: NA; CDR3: CASSPDGQGNQPQHF
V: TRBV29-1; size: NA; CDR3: CSVEALARGEQYF
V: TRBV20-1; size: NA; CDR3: CSARTSVRVTDTQYF
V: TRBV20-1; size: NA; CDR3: CSAQQGPDTQYF
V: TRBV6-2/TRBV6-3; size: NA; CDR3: CASSSNQQETQYF
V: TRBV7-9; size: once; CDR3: CASSLAGDRSQNTEAFF
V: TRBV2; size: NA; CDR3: CASSDFSDTQYF
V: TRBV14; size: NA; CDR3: CASSVPRSPLHF
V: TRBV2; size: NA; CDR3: CASSEENNQPQHF
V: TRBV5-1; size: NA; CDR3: CASRAEAGDREQYF
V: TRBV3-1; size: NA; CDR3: CASSQDFQSPSYEQYF
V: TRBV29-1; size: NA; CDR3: CSVETGTGGYEQYF
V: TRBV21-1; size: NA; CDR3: CASSDWQNYEQYF
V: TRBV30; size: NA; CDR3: CAWSVSLNTEAFF
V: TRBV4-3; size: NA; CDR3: CASSQDRNSADIQYF
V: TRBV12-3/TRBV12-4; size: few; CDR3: CASSFSGGTDTQYF
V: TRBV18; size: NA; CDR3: CASSLSGLYNEQFF
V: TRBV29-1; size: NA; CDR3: CSADRGSSNQPQHF
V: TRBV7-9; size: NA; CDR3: CASSLAGTATGANVLTF
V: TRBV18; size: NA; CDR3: CASSESNQPQHF
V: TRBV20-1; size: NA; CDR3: CSASDIERGTDTQYF
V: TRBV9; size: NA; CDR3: CASSPTGTEIYGYTF
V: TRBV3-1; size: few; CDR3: CASSQDTGANVLTF
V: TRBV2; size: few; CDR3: CAGRTVNTEAFF
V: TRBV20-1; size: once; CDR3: CSARVRDRGQPQHF
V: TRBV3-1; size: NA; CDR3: CASSQDLGLAVTQYF
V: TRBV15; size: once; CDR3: CATSRVGGWQESRETQYF
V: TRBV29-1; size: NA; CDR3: CSVVRQQETQYF
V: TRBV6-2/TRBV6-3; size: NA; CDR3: CASSSRLEDGHEQYF
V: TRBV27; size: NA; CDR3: CASSQRGMNTEAFF
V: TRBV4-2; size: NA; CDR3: CASSQVWGSSYNEQFF
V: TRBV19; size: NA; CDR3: CASSIVGGITEAFF
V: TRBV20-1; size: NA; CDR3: CSAALGGADYGYTF
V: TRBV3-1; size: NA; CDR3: CASSQTQGTNYGYTF
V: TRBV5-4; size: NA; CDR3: CASSLGGAVSTDTQYF
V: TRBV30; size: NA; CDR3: CAWGTGPYEQYF
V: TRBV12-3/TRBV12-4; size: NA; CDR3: CASSLSENQPQHF
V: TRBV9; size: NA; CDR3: CASSSVGSGAGDTQYF
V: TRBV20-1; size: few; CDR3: CSARRGSTDTQYF
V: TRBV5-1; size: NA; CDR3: CASSLAKAPLSGANVLTF
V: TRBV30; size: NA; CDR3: CAWSGGSRYQGSYEQYF
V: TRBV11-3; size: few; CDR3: CASSPRNSYEQYF
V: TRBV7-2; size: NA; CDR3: CASSLPGLATDTQYF
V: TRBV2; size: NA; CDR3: CASTPTGANVLTF
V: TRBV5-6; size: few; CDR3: CASSFGTSTDTQYF
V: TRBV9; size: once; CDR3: CASSVGTEIEAFF
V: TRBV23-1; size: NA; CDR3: CASSHLYQGGNEKLFF
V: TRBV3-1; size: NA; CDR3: CASSHTGDSYEQYF
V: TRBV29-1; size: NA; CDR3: CSVGPGQGVTEAFF
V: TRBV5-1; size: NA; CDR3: CASSLPKTGTATHNEQFF
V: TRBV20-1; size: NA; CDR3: CSDIASSGHEQFF
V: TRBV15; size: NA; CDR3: CATSRDQTNEKLFF
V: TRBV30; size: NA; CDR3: CAWSADRGSATREQYF
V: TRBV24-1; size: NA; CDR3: CATSDSRPGTAYNEQFF
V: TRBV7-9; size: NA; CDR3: CATTLSGETQYF
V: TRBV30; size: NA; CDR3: CAWSVGHYEQYF
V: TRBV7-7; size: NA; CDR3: CASSLALHPDNEQFF